These 25 T cell receptor beta chains were all obtained from the same sample, sequenced in a study of post-analysis software for immune sequencing data. General study points: When patients were compared with controls, about five TRBV segments were more frequent, TRBV5-6, TRBV5-1 and TRBV20-1 among them.

The library was made from cDNA and included unique molecular identifiers. TCRdb passed the PCR reads through MiXCR, listing each CDR3 protein once. The sample has roughly 800,000 distinct CDR3 sequences; under 70% are singletons. Their antigens remain unidentified. Sequenced: blood. Every receptor here comes from a girl aged 5-17 years with multiple sclerosis.

In this sample, this clonotype turned up a few times. The chain is built from TRBV5-6 and TRBJ2-7, with 11 bases identical to TRBD2. CDR3 length: 16 residues. The V gene end was trimmed by 0 bases and the J gene end by 1 base; junction bases not matched to a gene: 3. Germline assignment: CDR1 SGHDT and CDR2 YYEEEE. The CDR3 DNA is TGTGCCAGCAGCTTGGGGATAGCGGGAGGGTCCTACGAGCAGTACTTC. It encodes CASSLGIAGGSYEQYF.

The V gene is TRBV15, the J gene TRBJ1-5; D may be TRBD1 (5 bases). The V gene lost 3 bases and the J gene lost 3 bases, with 21 bases spanning the gap. The length of the CDR3 is 18 residues. In germline, CDR1 is LNHNV, CDR2 YYDKDF (reference sequence). This chain's CDR3 is CATSSDEQGSFHNQPQHF. The CDR3 DNA is TGTGCCACCAGCAGCGATGAGCAGGGTAGTTTCCACAATCAGCCCCAGCATTTT.

The table lists this clonotype with a few counts. This chain joins TRBV10-3 and TRBJ2-3, with D tentatively TRBD2 (6 bases). The V gene's germline CDR1 is ENHRY and CDR2 SYGVKD. The CDR3 sequence is 13 residues long. Trimming shortened V by 4 bases and J by 1 base, and 6 bases separated the two germline ends. The CDR3 reads CAISGGGTDTQYF. In nucleotides, the CDR3 is TGTGCCATCAGTGGCGGGGGCACAGATACGCAGTATTTT.

The sample holds one count of this clonotype. The chain combines TRBV12-3 or TRBV12-4 with TRBJ2-5; D is ambiguous. This CDR3 is built from 14 residues. Trimming left V 2 bases short and J 2 bases short, with 9 bases between. The CDR3 sequence is CASSLRHTQETQYF. CDR3 DNA sequence: TGTGCCAGCAGTTTAAGGCACACACAAGAGACCCAGTACTTC.

This clonotype was seen more than once but under ten times. V and J are TRBV29-1 and TRBJ2-5; no definite D call. The DNA matches TRBJ2-7 better at its end, which makes the J call doubtful. The CDR3 is 11 residues long. The germline CDR1 and CDR2 sequences are SQVTM and ANQGSEA. This chain's CDR3 is CSAGSSYEQYF. Here the CDR3 DNA reads TGCAGCGCCGGCTCAAGCTACGAGCAGTACTTC.

The V gene is TRBV5-1, the J gene TRBJ1-4; D unclear. Germline assignment: CDR1 SGHRS and CDR2 YFSETQ. The V and J ends lost 6 bases and 0 bases respectively, with 9 bases between them. This CDR3 has 14 residues. The CDR3 DNA reads TGCGCCAGCACCTACGAGCCAACTAATGAAAAACTGTTTTTT. Residues: CASTYEPTNEKLFF.

The gene calls are TRBV6-4 and TRBJ2-5; 7 bases agree with TRBD2. Losses at the gene ends were 0 bases for V and 11 bases for J; bases not matched to a gene: 12. The CDR3 is 15 residues long. Germline V CDR1 and CDR2: MRHNA, SNTAGT. The CDR3 nucleotides are TGTGCCAGCAGTGACTCTGCGGGAGAATCCAATGAGCAGTACTTC. This gives the protein CASSDSAGESNEQYF.

The chain recombines TRBV10-3 with TRBJ1-4; no clear D. Trimming left V 5 bases short and J 6 bases short, with 13 bases between. CDR3 size: 14 residues. Germline assignment: CDR1 ENHRY and CDR2 SYGVKD. In DNA form, the CDR3 reads TGTGCCATCAGTCCGACGAAGTCTCATGAAAAACTGTTTTTT. The encoded protein is CAISPTKSHEKLFF.

The rearrangement joins TRBV5-6 to TRBJ2-7; 12 bases line up with TRBD1. The CDR3 is 15 residues long. Germline V gives CDR1 SGHDT, CDR2 YYEEEE. Trimming took 4 bases from V and 6 from J; bases not matched to a gene: 8. This CDR3 is CASSPFRDRGLEQYF. The CDR3 bases are TGTGCCAGCAGCCCCTTCCGGGACAGGGGGCTCGAGCAGTACTTC.

The rearrangement links TRBV7-2 to TRBJ1-2; D uncertain. Germline CDR1 and CDR2: SGHTA and FQGNSA. This CDR3 has 18 residues. V shed 1 base and J shed 7 bases, with 25 bases lying between them. The CDR3 DNA sequence: TGTGCCAGCAGCTTAGTGTCTTACCGAATTAATGGTGGAGGTGGCTACACCTTC. It codes for CASSLVSYRINGGGGYTF.

This clonotype showed up just once. Here the CDR3 DNA reads TGTGCCAGCAGCCAGACCGGGACTAGTGATATAGATGAGCAGTTCTTC. This sequence encodes CASSQTGTSDIDEQFF. This chain joins TRBV6-4 and TRBJ2-1; 8 bases match TRBD2. CDR1 is MRHNA and CDR2 is SNTAGT in the germline V gene. J lost 8 bases, V lost 6 bases, and 15 bases had no gene match. The CDR3 sequence is 16 residues long.

This clonotype turned up a few times. The V and J genes are TRBV15 and TRBJ2-1; 7 positions agree with TRBD1. The germline CDR1 and CDR2 sequences are LNHNV and YYDKDF (reference sequence). This CDR3 spans 14 amino acids. J lost 7 bases, V lost 2 bases, and 5 bases had no gene match. The CDR3 loop reads CATSRRDSLNEQFF. The CDR3 nucleotides are TGTGCCACCAGCAGAAGGGACAGTTTGAATGAGCAGTTCTTC.

This chain connects TRBV6-4 to TRBJ2-3; no firm D call. The V and J ends lost 0 bases and 1 base respectively, with 8 bases between them. Germline values: CDR1 MRHNA, CDR2 SNTAGT. The CDR3 length is 15 residues. The CDR3 sequence is CASSDSGYRTDTQYF. CDR3 DNA: TGTGCCAGCAGTGACTCCGGCTACCGCACAGATACGCAGTATTTT.

The rearrangement uses TRBV20-1 and TRBJ2-5; D gene uncertain. The CDR3 consists of 11 residues. Germline V gives CDR1 DFQATT, CDR2 SNEGSKA (reference sequence). The CDR3 DNA sequence: TGCAGCGTCGCGAGGCAAGAGACCCAGTACTTC. This codes for CSVARQETQYF.

This chain links TRBV6-2 or TRBV6-3 with TRBJ1-1; D remains ambiguous. Trimming took 4 bases from V and 1 from J, leaving 13 bases between them. Germline loops: CDR1 MNHEY, CDR2 SVGEGT. This CDR3 comprises 15 residues. DNA for the CDR3: TGTGCCAGCAGTTCCCACACCCTAGCGAACACTGAAGCTTTCTTT. Translating it yields CASSSHTLANTEAFF.

V usage is TRBV5-1 and J usage is TRBJ1-1; 7 bases agree with TRBD1. CDR1 is SGHRS, CDR2 YFSETQ, per germline. The length of the CDR3 is 15 residues. V lost 3 bases and J lost 0; bases outside the gene matches: 5. The CDR3 is CASSWRTGLNTEAFF. The CDR3 DNA sequence: TGCGCCAGCAGCTGGAGGACAGGTCTGAACACTGAAGCTTTCTTT.

The genes are TRBV6-5 and TRBJ2-1, with unresolved D. Germline values: CDR1 MNHEY, CDR2 SVGAGI. V gave up 0 bases and J gave up 6 bases, with 9 bases separating them. CDR3 size: 14 residues. The CDR3 protein is CASSYSIYINEQFF. CDR3 nucleotide sequence: TGTGCCAGCAGTTACTCGATTTACATCAATGAGCAGTTCTTC.

The rearrangement links TRBV15 to TRBJ2-7, with TRBD2 matching over 8 bases. The ends lost 1 base at V and 3 bases at J; junction bases unmatched: 2. The CDR3 contains 14 residues. The germline V gene encodes CDR1 LNHNV and CDR2 YYDKDF (reference sequence). The CDR3 here is CATSRAGGDYEQYF. In nucleotides, the CDR3 is TGTGCCACCAGCAGAGCGGGGGGGGACTACGAGCAGTACTTC. The full variable domain, its missing parts supplied by reference TRBV15 and TRBJ2-7, is DAMVIQNPRYQVTQFGKPVTLSCSQTLNHNVMYWYQQKSSQAPKLLFHYYDKDFNNEADTPDNFQSRRPNTSFCFLDIRSPGLGDTAMYLCATSRAGGDYEQYFGPGTRLTVT.

The chain carries TRBV10-3 and TRBJ2-3; D may be TRBD2 (8 bases). The CDR3 sequence is 16 residues long. V was cut by 6 bases and J by 5 bases, with 21 bases left in between. Germline CDR1 and CDR2: ENHRY and SYGVKD. The CDR3 sequence: CAIRTTGTSGVDTQYF. For the CDR3, the DNA is TGTGCCATCAGGACGACAGGGACTAGTGGCGTAGATACGCAGTATTTT.

The chain combines TRBV20-1 with TRBJ2-3; D unclear. The CDR3 has 11 residues. The germline V gene encodes CDR1 DFQATT and CDR2 SNEGSKA (reference sequence). Trimming cost V 8 bases and J 1 base, with 7 bases left between them. CDR3 loop: CSPLGTDTQYF. CDR3 bases: TGCAGTCCCCTGGGCACAGATACGCAGTATTTT.

The V and J genes are TRBV20-1 and TRBJ2-7, with 9 bases fitting TRBD1. CDR1 is DFQATT and CDR2 is SNEGSKA in the germline V gene (reference sequence). The CDR3 is 13 residues long. Trimming cost V 4 bases and J 1 base; bases outside gene matches: 2. For the CDR3, the DNA is TGCAGTGCTAAACAGGGGGCATCCTACGAGCAGTACTTC. Its protein product is CSAKQGASYEQYF.

Comment on this clonotype: The DNA is omitted, as the CDR3 cannot be located on it reliably, and the CDR3 follows TCRdb's listing. The CDR3: CSVDSGGHNEQFFGPGTLYTQYF. This sequence joins TRBV29-1 and TRBJ2-3; the D call of TRBD1 is as the table states it, not checked on the DNA. In germline, CDR1 is SQVTM, CDR2 ANQGSEA. The CDR3 comprises 23 residues, both ends counted.

This clonotype has a handful of counts. The gene calls are TRBV12-3 or TRBV12-4 and TRBJ2-5, with TRBD1 matching 7 bases. V was pared by 6 bases and J by 2 bases, with 6 bases of the junction left unmatched. The CDR3 spans 14 residues. CDR3 amino acids: CASRRGTAQETQYF. In nucleotides, the CDR3 is TGTGCCAGCAGGCGAGGGACAGCACAAGAGACCCAGTACTTC.

The J gene is TRBJ2-7, the V gene TRBV7-6; D is possibly TRBD1 or TRBD2 (5 bases each). CDR3 length equals 14 residues. V was clipped by 5 bases and J by 3 bases, with 14 bases between them. The germline V gene encodes CDR1 SGHVS and CDR2 FNYEAQ. CDR3 in amino acids: CASSAGSAHYEQYF. In nucleotides, the CDR3 is TGTGCCAGCAGCGCAGGGAGCGCTCACTACGAGCAGTACTTC.

Concerning this clonotype: This may arise from a read error, as a much more abundant clone is one base away. The CDR3 DNA reads as TGCAGTGCTACGAACCAAAACTATGACTACACCTTC. Its translation is CSATNQNYDYTF. The chain carries TRBV20-1 and TRBJ1-2, with no clear D. The CDR3 is 12 residues long. Germline values: CDR1 DFQATT, CDR2 SNEGSKA (reference sequence).